A selection of T cell receptor beta chains follows, all from one sample in a study of a mutant IDH1 vaccine in newly diagnosed glioma. Assay used: immunoSEQ multiplex PCR; TCRdb lists only in-frame clones, some missing. The data show 25,000 to 30,000 clones, about nine tenths seen once. Their recognized antigens are unknown. This specimen was peripheral blood mononuclear cells (PBMCs), taken from a glioma patient whose treatment included an IDH1 peptide vaccine. The receptor set was obtained from a woman in her thirties or forties with glioma. Some clones in this sample may be carry-over from other donors' samples. Both conserved end residues are part of each CDR3. Fields, in order: D gene, clone size, J gene, V gene, CDR3 DNA, CDR3 protein. D genes are given only for firm matches. A row's size may be missing; if present it is once, few, many or a size class.

d_call: -
clone_size: -
j_call: TRBJ1-5
v_call: TRBV19
cdr3_nt: TGTGCCAGTAGTATAGTAGGTGATCAGCCCCAGCATTTT
cdr3_aa: CASSIVGDQPQHF

d_call: -
clone_size: -
j_call: TRBJ1-1
v_call: TRBV28
cdr3_nt: TGTGCCAGCAGTTCGGAGACACTCGGTGGGCCCCGGGAGGTGAACACTGAAGCTTTCTTT
cdr3_aa: CASSSETLGGPREVNTEAFF

d_call: TRBD2
clone_size: -
j_call: TRBJ2-7
v_call: TRBV5-4
cdr3_nt: TGTGCCAGCAGCTTGTCCCTAGCGGGAGAGGTTAGCTACGAGCAGTACTTC
cdr3_aa: CASSLSLAGEVSYEQYF

d_call: -
clone_size: -
j_call: TRBJ2-1
v_call: TRBV10-3
cdr3_nt: TGTGCCATCAGTGAGCACGGCGGTTACAATGAGCAGTTCTTC
cdr3_aa: CAISEHGGYNEQFF

d_call: -
clone_size: -
j_call: TRBJ1-1
v_call: TRBV7-8
cdr3_nt: TGTGCCAGCAGCCCTTCGGGGGGGGCGGCTTTCTTT
cdr3_aa: CASSPSGGAAFF

d_call: -
clone_size: -
j_call: TRBJ1-2
v_call: TRBV25-1
cdr3_nt: TGTGCCAGCAGTGACCCCCACAGGCCCTATGGCTACACCTTC
cdr3_aa: CASSDPHRPYGYTF

d_call: -
clone_size: -
j_call: TRBJ2-7
v_call: TRBV28
cdr3_nt: TGTGCCAGCGGCGGGGACCCCTACGAGCAGTACTTC
cdr3_aa: CASGGDPYEQYF

d_call: -
clone_size: once
j_call: TRBJ1-1
v_call: TRBV19
cdr3_nt: TGTGCCAGTAGTATCCACCTCGGAGCTTTCTTT
cdr3_aa: CASSIHLGAFF

d_call: TRBD2
clone_size: few
j_call: TRBJ2-3
v_call: TRBV6-4
cdr3_nt: TGTGCCAGCAGTGACTCAGCGGGAGACACAGATACGCAGTATTTT
cdr3_aa: CASSDSAGDTDTQYF

d_call: -
clone_size: -
j_call: TRBJ1-2
v_call: TRBV19
cdr3_nt: TGTGCCACCTTTGACAGCCGTGGCTATGGCTACACCTTC
cdr3_aa: CATFDSRGYGYTF

d_call: -
clone_size: once
j_call: TRBJ2-4
v_call: TRBV4-3
cdr3_nt: TGCGCCAGCAGCCAAGAGGTAGTGGGACCTAAAAACATTCAGTACTTC
cdr3_aa: CASSQEVVGPKNIQYF

d_call: -
clone_size: -
j_call: TRBJ2-4
v_call: TRBV5-5
cdr3_nt: TGTGCCAGCAGCCATGGACAGGGCGGGGGTGGCATTCAGTACTTC
cdr3_aa: CASSHGQGGGGIQYF

d_call: TRBD1
clone_size: -
j_call: TRBJ2-2
v_call: TRBV5-1
cdr3_nt: TGCGCCAGCAGCTTGTCCGGGACAGGGTACGGCGGGGAGCTGTTTTTT
cdr3_aa: CASSLSGTGYGGELFF

d_call: -
clone_size: -
j_call: TRBJ2-1
v_call: TRBV9
cdr3_nt: TGTGCCAGCAGCGTAGAAAGTGAGCAGTTCTTC
cdr3_aa: CASSVESEQFF

d_call: -
clone_size: once
j_call: TRBJ1-4
v_call: TRBV4-3
cdr3_nt: TGCGCCAGCAGCCAAGATTTTTCCTCTTATCGAAAACTGTTTTTT
cdr3_aa: CASSQDFSSYRKLFF

d_call: TRBD2
clone_size: -
j_call: TRBJ2-5
v_call: TRBV5-1
cdr3_nt: TGCGCCAGCAGTCGACTAGCGGGGGGCCAAGAGACCCAGTACTTC
cdr3_aa: CASSRLAGGQETQYF

d_call: -
clone_size: -
j_call: TRBJ2-7
v_call: TRBV19
cdr3_nt: TGTGCCAGTAGTCGGGATTCCGGCGGCTACGAGCAGTACTTC
cdr3_aa: CASSRDSGGYEQYF

d_call: -
clone_size: -
j_call: TRBJ1-6
v_call: TRBV15
cdr3_nt: TGTGCCACCAGGCGATTCTGGGGGGAACCCCTCCACTTT
cdr3_aa: CATRRFWGEPLHF

d_call: -
clone_size: -
j_call: TRBJ1-3
v_call: TRBV11-2
cdr3_nt: TGTGCCAGCAGCTTAGATTCCCAGTCTGGAAACACCATATATTTT
cdr3_aa: CASSLDSQSGNTIYF

d_call: -
clone_size: -
j_call: TRBJ1-1
v_call: TRBV18
cdr3_nt: TGTGCCAGCTCACTCAGAAAAGGGAACACTGAAGCTTTCTTT
cdr3_aa: CASSLRKGNTEAFF

d_call: -
clone_size: -
j_call: TRBJ2-5
v_call: TRBV20-1
cdr3_nt: TGCAGTGGACGGCATCAAGAGACCCAGTACTTC
cdr3_aa: CSGRHQETQYF

d_call: TRBD1
clone_size: -
j_call: TRBJ1-1
v_call: TRBV28
cdr3_nt: TGTGCCAGCAGTCTCTGGACAGGACGGAACACTGAAGCTTTCTTT
cdr3_aa: CASSLWTGRNTEAFF

d_call: -
clone_size: -
j_call: TRBJ2-3
v_call: TRBV7-2
cdr3_nt: TGTGCCAGCAGCTTAGGAGGGGGTCCAGAGTGGGTGTTAAGAGGGTATTTT
cdr3_aa: CASSLGGGPEWVLRGYF

d_call: TRBD1
clone_size: once
j_call: TRBJ1-3
v_call: TRBV5-4
cdr3_nt: TGTGCCAGCAGCTTCGAAACAGGGGTAAACACCATATATTTT
cdr3_aa: CASSFETGVNTIYF

d_call: -
clone_size: -
j_call: TRBJ1-2
v_call: TRBV4-3
cdr3_nt: TGCGCCAGCAGCCCGAACTCAGGCCAAAACTATGGCTACACCTTC
cdr3_aa: CASSPNSGQNYGYTF

d_call: -
clone_size: once
j_call: TRBJ2-4
v_call: TRBV7-9
cdr3_nt: TGTGCCAGCAGCTTTGGGGAGGTAGTCAAAAACATTCAGTACTTC
cdr3_aa: CASSFGEVVKNIQYF

d_call: -
clone_size: -
j_call: TRBJ2-2
v_call: TRBV7-3
cdr3_nt: TGTGCCAGCAGCTTAGTGGTCTCCGGGGGCTACACCGGGGAGCTGTTTTTT
cdr3_aa: CASSLVVSGGYTGELFF

d_call: TRBD2
clone_size: -
j_call: TRBJ2-7
v_call: TRBV11-2
cdr3_nt: TGTGCCAGCAGCTCTACTAGCGGGGGAAACGAGCAGTACTTC
cdr3_aa: CASSSTSGGNEQYF

d_call: TRBD2
clone_size: -
j_call: TRBJ2-7
v_call: TRBV9
cdr3_nt: TGTGCCAGCAGCTCACACGTAACGGGACTAGGATCGAGGGAGCAGTACTTC
cdr3_aa: CASSSHVTGLGSREQYF

d_call: -
clone_size: -
j_call: TRBJ1-1
v_call: TRBV28
cdr3_nt: TGTGCCAGCAGTTTCCGCGGGGAGAGTGAAGCTTTCTTT
cdr3_aa: CASSFRGESEAFF

d_call: -
clone_size: once
j_call: TRBJ1-2
v_call: TRBV5-1
cdr3_nt: TGCGCCAGCAGCCGCTGGGGGGGTGACGGCTACACCTTC
cdr3_aa: CASSRWGGDGYTF

d_call: -
clone_size: few
j_call: TRBJ2-1
v_call: TRBV5-1
cdr3_nt: TGCGCCAGCAGCTTCGGGGGCCCAAGCTCCTACAATGAGCAGTTCTTC
cdr3_aa: CASSFGGPSSYNEQFF

d_call: -
clone_size: -
j_call: TRBJ2-1
v_call: TRBV7-6
cdr3_nt: TGTGCCAGCAGCCCGCAGTGGGGAGCGAATGAGCAGTTCTTC
cdr3_aa: CASSPQWGANEQFF

d_call: TRBD2
clone_size: -
j_call: TRBJ2-3
v_call: TRBV4-2
cdr3_nt: TGTGCCAGCAGCCAAGATGGGACGCGGGGGGGCCTCACAGATACGCAGTATTTT
cdr3_aa: CASSQDGTRGGLTDTQYF

d_call: -
clone_size: once
j_call: TRBJ1-1
v_call: TRBV4-2
cdr3_nt: TGTGCCAGCAGCCAAGATCATTCGAACACTGAAGCTTTCTTT
cdr3_aa: CASSQDHSNTEAFF

d_call: -
clone_size: -
j_call: TRBJ1-2
v_call: TRBV2
cdr3_nt: TGTGCCAGCAGTGTTTGGGAGGGATTGGTTATTAACTATGGCTACACCTTC
cdr3_aa: CASSVWEGLVINYGYTF

d_call: -
clone_size: -
j_call: TRBJ1-2
v_call: TRBV27
cdr3_nt: TGTGCCAGCAGTTTACAGAAGAACTATGGCTACACCTTC
cdr3_aa: CASSLQKNYGYTF